The present T cell receptor (beta chain) was sequenced within a study of early T cells in non-severe SARS-CoV-2 infection. Study background: The input, bulk RNA from unsorted whole blood, was sequenced, and chains were unpaired. Findings of the study overall: Private and CD4 specificities were missed by VDJdb matching, skewed to anti-spike CD8.

The table lists this clonotype with many counts. Its matching antigen is unknown. Individual cDNA molecules received unique molecular identifiers during library preparation. TCRdb processed the 5' RACE reads anew with MiXCR; each CDR3 protein has one entry. The sample includes 35,000 to 40,000 distinct CDR3 sequences, around 3.9% of them seen just once. The CDR3 runs to 16 residues. Germline V gene data show CDR1 as SEHNR and CDR2 as FQNEAQ (reference sequence). V shed 5 bases, J shed 5 bases, and the junction held 10 bases outside the gene matches. Sequencing input: whole blood. The rearrangement uses TRBV7-9 and TRBJ2-5; TRBD2 agrees at 11 bases. The origin of this receptor is an adult who was a healthcare worker with PCR-confirmed SARS-CoV-2 infection or an uninfected control (not recorded which). The CDR3 DNA follows: TGTGCCAGCAGCCCACGACTAGCGGGATCTGTGGAGACCCAGTACTTC. As protein: CASSPRLAGSVETQYF.